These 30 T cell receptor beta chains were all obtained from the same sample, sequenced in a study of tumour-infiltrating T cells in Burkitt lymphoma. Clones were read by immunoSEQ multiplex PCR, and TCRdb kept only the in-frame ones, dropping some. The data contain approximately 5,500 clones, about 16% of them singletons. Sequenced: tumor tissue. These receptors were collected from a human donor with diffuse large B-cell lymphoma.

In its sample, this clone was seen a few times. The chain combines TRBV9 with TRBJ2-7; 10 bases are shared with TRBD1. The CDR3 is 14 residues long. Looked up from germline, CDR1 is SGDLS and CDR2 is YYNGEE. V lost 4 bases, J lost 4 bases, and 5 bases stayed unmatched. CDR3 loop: CASSPGTGVYEQYF. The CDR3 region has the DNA TGTGCCAGCAGCCCCGGGACAGGGGTATACGAGCAGTACTTC.

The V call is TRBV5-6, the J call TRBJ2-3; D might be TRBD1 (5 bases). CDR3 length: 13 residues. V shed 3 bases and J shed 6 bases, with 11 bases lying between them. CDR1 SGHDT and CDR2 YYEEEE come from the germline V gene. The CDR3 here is CASSSDRIDTQYF. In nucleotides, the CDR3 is TGTGCCAGCAGCTCTGACAGAATCGATACGCAGTATTTT.

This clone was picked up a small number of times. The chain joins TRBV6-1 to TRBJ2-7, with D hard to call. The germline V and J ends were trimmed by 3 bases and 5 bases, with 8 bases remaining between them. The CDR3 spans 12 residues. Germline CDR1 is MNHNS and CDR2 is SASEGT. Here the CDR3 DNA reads TGTGCCAGCAGTGAGAGTTTCCACGAGCAGTACTTC. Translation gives CASSESFHEQYF.

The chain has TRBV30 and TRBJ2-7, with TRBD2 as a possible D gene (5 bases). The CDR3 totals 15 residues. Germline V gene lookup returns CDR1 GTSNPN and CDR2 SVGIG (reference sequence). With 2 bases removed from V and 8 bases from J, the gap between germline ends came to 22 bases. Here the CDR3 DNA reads TGTGCCTGGAGTAGGGCGGGTCGGACTCTATGGAAGCAGTACTTC. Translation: CAWSRAGRTLWKQYF. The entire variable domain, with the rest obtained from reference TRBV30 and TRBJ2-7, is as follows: SQTIHQWPATLVQPVGSPLSLECTVEGTSNPNLYWYRQAAGRGLQLLFYSVGIGQISSEVPQNLSASRPQDRQFILSSKKLLLSDSGFYLCAWSRAGRTLWKQYFGPGTRLTVT.

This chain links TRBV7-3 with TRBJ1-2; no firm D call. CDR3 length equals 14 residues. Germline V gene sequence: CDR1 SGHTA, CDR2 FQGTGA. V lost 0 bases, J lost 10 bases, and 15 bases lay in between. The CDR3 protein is CASSLTVAGSDYTF. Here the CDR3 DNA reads TGTGCCAGCAGCTTAACGGTGGCTGGCTCGGACTACACCTTC.

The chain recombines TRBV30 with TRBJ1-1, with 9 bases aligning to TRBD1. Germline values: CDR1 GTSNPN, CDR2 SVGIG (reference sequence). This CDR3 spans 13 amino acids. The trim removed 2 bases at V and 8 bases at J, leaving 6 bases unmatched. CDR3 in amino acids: CAWSRTGVGEAFF. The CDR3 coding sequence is TGTGCCTGGAGTCGGACAGGGGTTGGAGAAGCTTTCTTT.

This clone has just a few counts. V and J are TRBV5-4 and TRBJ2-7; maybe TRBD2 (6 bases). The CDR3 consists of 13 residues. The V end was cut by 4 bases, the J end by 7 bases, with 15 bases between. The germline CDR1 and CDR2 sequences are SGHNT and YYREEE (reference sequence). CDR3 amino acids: CASSVDGAGEQYF. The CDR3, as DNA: TGTGCCAGCAGCGTGGACGGCGCGGGGGAGCAGTACTTC.

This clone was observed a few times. The CDR3 is CASSSGLGYTF. As DNA, the CDR3 is TGTGCCAGCAGTTCAGGGCTTGGCTACACCTTC. The chain joins TRBV6-6 to TRBJ1-2, with D possibly matching TRBD1 (5 bases). Trimming took 4 bases from V and 7 from J, leaving 7 bases between them. Germline CDR1 and CDR2: MNHNY and SVGAGI (reference sequence). CDR3 length: 11 amino acids.

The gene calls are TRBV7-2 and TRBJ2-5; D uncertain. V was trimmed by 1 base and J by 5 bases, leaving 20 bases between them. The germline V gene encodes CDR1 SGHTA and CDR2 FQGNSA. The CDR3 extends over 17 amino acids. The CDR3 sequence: CASSLGSGPYFGETQYF. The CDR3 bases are TGTGCCAGCAGCTTAGGCTCAGGACCCTACTTCGGGGAGACCCAGTACTTC.

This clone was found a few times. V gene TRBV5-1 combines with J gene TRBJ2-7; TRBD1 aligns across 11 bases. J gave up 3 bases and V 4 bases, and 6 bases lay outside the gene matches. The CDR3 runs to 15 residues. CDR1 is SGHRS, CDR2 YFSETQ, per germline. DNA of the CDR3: TGCGCCAGCAGCCCCGGACAGGGGGCACTCTACGAGCAGTACTTC. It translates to CASSPGQGALYEQYF.

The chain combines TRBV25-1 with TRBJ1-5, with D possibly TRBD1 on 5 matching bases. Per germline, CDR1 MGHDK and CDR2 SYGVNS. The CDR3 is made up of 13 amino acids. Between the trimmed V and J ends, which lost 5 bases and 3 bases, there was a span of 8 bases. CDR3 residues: CASSRGANQPQHF. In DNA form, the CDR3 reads TGTGCCAGCAGTAGAGGGGCCAATCAGCCCCAGCATTTT.

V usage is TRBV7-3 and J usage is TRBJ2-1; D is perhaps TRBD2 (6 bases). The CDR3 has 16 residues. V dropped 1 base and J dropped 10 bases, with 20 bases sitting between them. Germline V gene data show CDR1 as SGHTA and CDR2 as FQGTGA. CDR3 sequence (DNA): TGTGCCAGCAGCTTAAGGGCTAGCGCCGTCCCGGACGAGCAGTTCTTC. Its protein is CASSLRASAVPDEQFF.

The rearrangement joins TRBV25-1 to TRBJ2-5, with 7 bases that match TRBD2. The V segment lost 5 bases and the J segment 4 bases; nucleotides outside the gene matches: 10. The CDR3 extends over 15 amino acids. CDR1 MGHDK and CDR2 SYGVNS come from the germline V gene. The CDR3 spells CASSSAAGVLETQYF. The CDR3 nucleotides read TGTGCCAGCAGTTCCGCGGCGGGAGTATTAGAGACCCAGTACTTC.

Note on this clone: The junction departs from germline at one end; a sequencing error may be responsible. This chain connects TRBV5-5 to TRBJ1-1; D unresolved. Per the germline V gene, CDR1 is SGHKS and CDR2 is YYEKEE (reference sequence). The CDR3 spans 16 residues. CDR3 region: CASSLGVGHLNTEAFF. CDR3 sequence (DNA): TGTGCCAGCAGCTTGGGGGTAGGTCATCTGAACACTGAAGCTTTTTTT. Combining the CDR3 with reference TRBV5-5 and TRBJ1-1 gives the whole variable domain DAGVTQSPTHLIKTRGQQVTLRCSPISGHKSVSWYQQVLGQGPQFIFQYYEKEERGRGNFPDRFSARQFPNYSSELNVNALLLGDSALYLCASSLGVGHLNTEAFFGQGTRLTVV.

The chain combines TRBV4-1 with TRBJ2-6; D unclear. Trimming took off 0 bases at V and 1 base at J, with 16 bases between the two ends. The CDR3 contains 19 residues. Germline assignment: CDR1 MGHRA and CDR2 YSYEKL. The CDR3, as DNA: TGCGCCAGCAGCCAAGAAGGGTGGACCAGTACGTCTGGGGCCAACGTCCTGACTTTC. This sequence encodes CASSQEGWTSTSGANVLTF.

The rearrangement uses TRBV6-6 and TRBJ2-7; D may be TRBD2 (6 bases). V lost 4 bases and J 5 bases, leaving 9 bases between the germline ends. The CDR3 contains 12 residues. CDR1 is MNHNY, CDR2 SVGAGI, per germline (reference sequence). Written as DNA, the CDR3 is TGTGCCAGCAGTTTCCCGGGGGACGAGCAGTACTTC. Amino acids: CASSFPGDEQYF.

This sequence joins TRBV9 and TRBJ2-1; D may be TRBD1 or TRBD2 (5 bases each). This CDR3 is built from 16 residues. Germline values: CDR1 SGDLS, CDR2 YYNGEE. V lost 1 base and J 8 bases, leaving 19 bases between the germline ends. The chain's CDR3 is CASSVPWGPHGDEQFF. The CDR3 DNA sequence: TGTGCCAGCAGCGTACCTTGGGGACCCCACGGGGATGAGCAGTTCTTC. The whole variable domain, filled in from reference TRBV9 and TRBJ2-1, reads DSGVTQTPKHLITATGQRVTLRCSPRSGDLSVYWYQQSLDQGLQFLIQYYNGEERAKGNILERFSAQQFPDLHSELNLSSLELGDSALYFCASSVPWGPHGDEQFFGPGTRLTVL.

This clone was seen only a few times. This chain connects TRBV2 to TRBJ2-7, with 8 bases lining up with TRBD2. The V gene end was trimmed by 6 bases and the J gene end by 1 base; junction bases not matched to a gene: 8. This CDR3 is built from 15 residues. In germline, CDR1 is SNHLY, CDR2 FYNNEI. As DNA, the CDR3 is TGTGCCAGCAGAACCTGGACTAGCCGTTCCTACGAGCAGTACTTC. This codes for CASRTWTSRSYEQYF.

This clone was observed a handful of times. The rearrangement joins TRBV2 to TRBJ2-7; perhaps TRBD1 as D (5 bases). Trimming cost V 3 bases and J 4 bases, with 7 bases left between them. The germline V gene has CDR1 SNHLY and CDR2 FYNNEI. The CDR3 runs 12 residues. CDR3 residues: CASSDKGYEQYF. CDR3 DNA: TGTGCCAGCAGTGATAAGGGGTACGAGCAGTACTTC.

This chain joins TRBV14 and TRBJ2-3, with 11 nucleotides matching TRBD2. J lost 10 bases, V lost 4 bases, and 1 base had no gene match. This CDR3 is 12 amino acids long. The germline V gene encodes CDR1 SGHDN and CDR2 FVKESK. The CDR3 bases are TGTGCCAGCAGCCCGGGACTAGCGGCGCAGTATTTT. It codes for CASSPGLAAQYF.

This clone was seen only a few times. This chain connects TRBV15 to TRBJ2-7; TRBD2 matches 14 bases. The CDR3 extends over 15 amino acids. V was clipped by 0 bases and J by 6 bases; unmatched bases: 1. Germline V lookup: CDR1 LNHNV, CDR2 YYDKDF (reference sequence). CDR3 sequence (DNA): TGTGCCACCAGCAGAGAAGGACTAGCGGGAGGCGAGCAGTACTTC. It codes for CATSREGLAGGEQYF.

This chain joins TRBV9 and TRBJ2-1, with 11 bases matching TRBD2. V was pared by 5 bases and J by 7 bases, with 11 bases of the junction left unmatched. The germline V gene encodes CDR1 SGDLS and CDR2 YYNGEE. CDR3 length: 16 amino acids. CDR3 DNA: TGTGCCAGCAGTCGAATAGCGGGAGGGCCTCTTAATGAGCAGTTCTTC. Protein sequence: CASSRIAGGPLNEQFF.

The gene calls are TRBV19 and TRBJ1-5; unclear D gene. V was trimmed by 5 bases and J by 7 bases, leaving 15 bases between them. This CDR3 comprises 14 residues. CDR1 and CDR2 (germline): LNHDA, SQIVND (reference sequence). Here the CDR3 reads CASSEGLTTQPQHF. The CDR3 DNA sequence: TGTGCCAGTAGTGAGGGCCTCACCACCCAGCCCCAGCATTTT.

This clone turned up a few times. CDR3 in DNA: TGTGCCAGCAGCTTACAGGTGAACACTGAAGCTTTCTTT. This sequence encodes CASSLQVNTEAFF. This rearrangement joins TRBV7-2 to TRBJ1-1; D is ambiguous. Trimming removed 2 bases at V and 0 bases at J, with 4 bases between. Germline-derived CDR1 and CDR2 are SGHTA and FQGNSA. The CDR3 extends over 13 amino acids.

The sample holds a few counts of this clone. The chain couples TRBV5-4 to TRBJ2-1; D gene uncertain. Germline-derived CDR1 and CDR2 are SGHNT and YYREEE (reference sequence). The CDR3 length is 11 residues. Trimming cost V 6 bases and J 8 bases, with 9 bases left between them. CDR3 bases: TGTGCCAGCACCAACCGTTATGAGCAGTTCTTC. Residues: CASTNRYEQFF.

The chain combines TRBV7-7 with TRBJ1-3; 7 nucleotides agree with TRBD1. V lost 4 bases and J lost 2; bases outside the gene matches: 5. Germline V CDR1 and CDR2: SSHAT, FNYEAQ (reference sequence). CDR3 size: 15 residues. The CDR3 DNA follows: TGTGCCAGCAGCTCGGGACAGTCTCCTGGAAACACCATATATTTT. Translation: CASSSGQSPGNTIYF.

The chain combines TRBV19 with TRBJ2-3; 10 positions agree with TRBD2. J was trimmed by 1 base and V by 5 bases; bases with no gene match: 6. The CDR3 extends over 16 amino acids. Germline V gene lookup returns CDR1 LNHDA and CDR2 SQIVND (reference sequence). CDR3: CASSLVAGGGTDTQYF. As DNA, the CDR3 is TGTGCCAGTAGTTTGGTAGCGGGAGGTGGCACAGATACGCAGTATTTT.

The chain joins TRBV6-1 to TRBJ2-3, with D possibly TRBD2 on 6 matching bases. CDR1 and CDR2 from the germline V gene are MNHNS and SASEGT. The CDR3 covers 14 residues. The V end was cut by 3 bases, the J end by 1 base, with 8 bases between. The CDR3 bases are TGTGCCAGCAGTGACTGGGGGGGCACAGATACGCAGTATTTT. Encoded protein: CASSDWGGTDTQYF.

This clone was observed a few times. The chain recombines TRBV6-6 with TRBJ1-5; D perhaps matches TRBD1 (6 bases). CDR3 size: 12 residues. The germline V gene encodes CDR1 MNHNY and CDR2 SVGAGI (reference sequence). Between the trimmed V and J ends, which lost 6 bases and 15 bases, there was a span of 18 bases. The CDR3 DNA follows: TGTGCCAGCAGCCCCTCAGGGGTGAGTGGGCATTTT. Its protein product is CASSPSGVSGHF.

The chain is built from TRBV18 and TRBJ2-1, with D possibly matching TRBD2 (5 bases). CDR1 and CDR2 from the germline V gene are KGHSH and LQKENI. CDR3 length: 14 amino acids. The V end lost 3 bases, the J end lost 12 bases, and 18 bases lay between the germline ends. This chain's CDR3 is CASSPPWGDGPQFF. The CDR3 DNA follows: TGTGCCAGCTCACCGCCTTGGGGAGACGGGCCGCAGTTCTTC.